This T cell receptor (beta chain) was captured by sequencing in a study of technical replicates of blood from a few donors. This clone was seen just once. Repertoires were generated with immunoSEQ multiplex PCR, while TCRdb's copy carries only in-frame clones and drops some. Among 60,000 to 90,000 clones listed, around 97% were seen once. The clonotype was recovered from a human donor in good health. Sequencing used T cells isolated from PBMCs.

The CDR3 reads CASSFSDRGTYEQYF. The CDR3 region has the DNA TGTGCCAGCAGCTTTTCGGACAGGGGGACCTACGAGCAGTACTTC. This chain connects TRBV5-6 to TRBJ2-7; 10 nucleotides align to TRBD1. The ends lost 2 bases at V and 2 bases at J; junction bases unmatched: 4. The CDR3 is 15 amino acids. CDR1 SGHDT and CDR2 YYEEEE come from the germline V gene.